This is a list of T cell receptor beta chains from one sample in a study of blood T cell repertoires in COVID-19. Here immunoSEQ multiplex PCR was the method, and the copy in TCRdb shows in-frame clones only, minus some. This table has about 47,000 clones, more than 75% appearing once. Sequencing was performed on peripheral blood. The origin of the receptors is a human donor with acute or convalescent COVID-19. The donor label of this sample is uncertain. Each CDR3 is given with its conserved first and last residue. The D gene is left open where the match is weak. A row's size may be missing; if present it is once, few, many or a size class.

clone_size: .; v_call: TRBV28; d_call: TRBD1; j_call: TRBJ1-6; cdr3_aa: CASSTTGRGYSPLHF; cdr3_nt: TGTGCCAGCAGTACGACAGGGCGCGGGTATTCACCCCTCCACTTT
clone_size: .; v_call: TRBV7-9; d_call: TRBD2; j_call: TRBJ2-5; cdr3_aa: CASSPSLAGGRETQYF; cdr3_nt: TGTGCCAGCAGCCCATCTCTAGCGGGAGGTCGCGAGACCCAGTACTTC
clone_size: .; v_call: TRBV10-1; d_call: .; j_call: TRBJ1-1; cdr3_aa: CASSGAGSAFF; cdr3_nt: TGCGCCAGCAGTGGGGCAGGCTCGGCTTTCTTT
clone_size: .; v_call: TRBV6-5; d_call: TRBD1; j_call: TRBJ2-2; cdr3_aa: CASRGQGAGELFF; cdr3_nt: TGTGCCAGCAGAGGACAGGGAGCCGGGGAGCTGTTTTTT
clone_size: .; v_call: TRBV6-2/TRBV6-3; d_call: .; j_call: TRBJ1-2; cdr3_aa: CASSYRSGGRGRGYTF; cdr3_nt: TGTGCCAGCAGTTACCGGAGTGGAGGCAGGGGTAGGGGCTACACCTTC
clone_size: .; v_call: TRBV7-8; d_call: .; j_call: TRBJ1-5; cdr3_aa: CASSLDRGPQHF; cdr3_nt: TGTGCCAGCAGCTTAGATAGGGGGCCCCAGCATTTT
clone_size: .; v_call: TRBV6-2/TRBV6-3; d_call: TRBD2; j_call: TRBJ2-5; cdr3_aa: CASSYQAGGKETQYF; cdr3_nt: TGTGCCAGCAGTTATCAAGCGGGGGGTAAAGAGACCCAGTACTTC
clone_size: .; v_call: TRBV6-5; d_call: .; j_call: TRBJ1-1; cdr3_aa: CATGGTANEDTEAFF; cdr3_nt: TGTGCCACCGGCGGGACGGCAAATGAGGACACTGAAGCTTTCTTT
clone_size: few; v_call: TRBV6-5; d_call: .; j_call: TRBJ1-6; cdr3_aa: CASSRFRERNSPLHF; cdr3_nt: TGTGCCAGCAGTCGGTTCAGGGAAAGGAATTCACCCCTCCACTTT
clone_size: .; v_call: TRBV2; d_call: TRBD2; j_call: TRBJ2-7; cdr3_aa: CASSEARRGRGFEPYEQYF; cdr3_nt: TGTGCCAGCAGTGAAGCCCGTCGAGGGAGGGGCTTCGAACCCTACGAGCAGTACTTC
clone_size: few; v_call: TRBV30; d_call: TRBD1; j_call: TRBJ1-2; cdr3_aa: CASRDRHGYTF; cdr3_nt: TGTGCCTCCCGGGACAGACATGGCTACACCTTC
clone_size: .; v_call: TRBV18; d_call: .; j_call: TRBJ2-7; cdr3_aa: CASSHRTETYEQYF; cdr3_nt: TGTGCCAGCTCACACCGGACAGAAACCTACGAGCAGTACTTC
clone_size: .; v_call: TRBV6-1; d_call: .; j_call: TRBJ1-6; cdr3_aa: CASSEAGGFSYNSPLHF; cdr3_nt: TGTGCCAGCAGTGAGGCGGGGGGCTTCTCCTATAATTCACCCCTCCACTTT
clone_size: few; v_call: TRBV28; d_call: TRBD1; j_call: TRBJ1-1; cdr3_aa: CASSGQGIFMNTEAFF; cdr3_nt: TGTGCCAGCAGCGGACAGGGAATTTTTATGAACACTGAAGCTTTCTTT
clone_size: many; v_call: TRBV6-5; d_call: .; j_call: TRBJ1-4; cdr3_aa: CASSYSRGREKLFF; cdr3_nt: TGTGCCAGCAGTTACTCTAGGGGTCGGGAAAAACTGTTTTTT
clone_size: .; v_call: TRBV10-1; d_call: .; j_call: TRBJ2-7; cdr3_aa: CVRLRYLSSYEQYF; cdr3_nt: TGCGTCAGACTACGCTACTTGAGCTCCTACGAGCAGTACTTC
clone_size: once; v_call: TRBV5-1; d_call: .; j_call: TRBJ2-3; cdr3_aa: CASSLGTSTDTQYF; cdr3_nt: TGCGCCAGCAGCTTGGGGACTAGCACAGATACGCAGTATTTT
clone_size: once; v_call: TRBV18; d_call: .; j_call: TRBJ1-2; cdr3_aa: CASSPEGNYYGYTF; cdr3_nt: TGTGCCAGCTCACCTGAGGGAAACTACTATGGCTACACCTTC
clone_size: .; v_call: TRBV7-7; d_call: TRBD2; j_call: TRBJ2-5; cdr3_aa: CASSSGGLAGQETQYF; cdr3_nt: TGTGCTAGCAGCTCCGGCGGACTAGCGGGTCAAGAGACCCAGTACTTC
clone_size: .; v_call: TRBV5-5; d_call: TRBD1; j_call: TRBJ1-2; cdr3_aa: CASSLSGTGIFDYGYTF; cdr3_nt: TGTGCCAGCAGCTTGAGTGGGACAGGGATTTTTGACTATGGCTACACCTTC
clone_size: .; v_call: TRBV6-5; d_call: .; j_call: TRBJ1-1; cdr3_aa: CASILRGGVAFF; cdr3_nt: TGTGCCAGCATCCTCCGAGGGGGGGTCGCTTTCTTT
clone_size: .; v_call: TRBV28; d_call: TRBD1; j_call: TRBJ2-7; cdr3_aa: CASSFPYTGRQGYEQYF; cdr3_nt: TGTGCCAGCAGTTTCCCCTACACGGGGCGACAGGGTTACGAGCAGTACTTC
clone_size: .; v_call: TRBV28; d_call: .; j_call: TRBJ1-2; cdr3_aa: CASRSGVGGYTF; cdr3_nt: TGTGCCAGCAGGTCAGGGGTGGGTGGCTACACCTTC
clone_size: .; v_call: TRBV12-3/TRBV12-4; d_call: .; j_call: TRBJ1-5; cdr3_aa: CASSLARDQPQHF; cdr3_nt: TGTGCCAGCAGTTTAGCGCGGGACCAGCCCCAGCATTTT
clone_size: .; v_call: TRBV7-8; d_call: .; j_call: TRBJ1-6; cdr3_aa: CASSSPDSISYNSPLHF; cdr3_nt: TGTGCCAGCAGCTCACCCGACAGTATCTCCTATAATTCACCCCTCCACTTT
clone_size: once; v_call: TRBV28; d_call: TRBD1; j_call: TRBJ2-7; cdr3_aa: CASGTGGLNEQYF; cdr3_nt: TGTGCCAGCGGCACAGGGGGATTGAACGAGCAGTACTTC
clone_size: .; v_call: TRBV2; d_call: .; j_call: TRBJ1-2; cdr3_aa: CASSGQASGGYTF; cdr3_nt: TGTGCCAGCAGTGGACAGGCCTCGGGGGGCTACACCTTC
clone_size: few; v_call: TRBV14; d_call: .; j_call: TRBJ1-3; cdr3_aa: CASSLVAVAGNTIYF; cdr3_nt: TGTGCCAGCAGCCTTGTCGCGGTCGCTGGAAACACCATATATTTT
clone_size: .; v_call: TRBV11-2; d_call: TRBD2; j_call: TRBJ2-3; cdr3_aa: CASSLGSSGGNTDTQYF; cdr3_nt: TGTGCCAGCAGCCTCGGATCTAGCGGGGGAAACACAGATACGCAGTATTTT
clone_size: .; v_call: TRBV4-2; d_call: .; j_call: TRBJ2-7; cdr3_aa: CASSQDRRAYEQYF; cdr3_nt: TGTGCCAGCAGCCAAGATCGCAGGGCCTACGAGCAGTACTTC
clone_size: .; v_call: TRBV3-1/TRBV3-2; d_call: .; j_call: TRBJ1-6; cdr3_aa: CASSQVLGGNSPLHF; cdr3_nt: TGTGCCAGCAGCCAAGTGCTCGGAGGAAATTCACCCCTCCACTTT
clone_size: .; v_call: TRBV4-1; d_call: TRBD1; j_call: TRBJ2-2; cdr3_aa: CASSQYYNRGPTGELFF; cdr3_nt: TGCGCCAGCAGCCAATATTATAACAGGGGGCCGACCGGGGAGCTGTTTTTT
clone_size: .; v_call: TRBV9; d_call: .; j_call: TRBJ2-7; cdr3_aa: CASSVGMSGTYEQYF; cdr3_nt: TGTGCCAGCAGCGTAGGGATGTCAGGGACCTACGAGCAGTACTTC
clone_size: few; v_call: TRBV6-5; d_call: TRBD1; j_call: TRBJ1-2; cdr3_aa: CASSPRAGGASGYTF; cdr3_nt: TGTGCCAGCTCCCCCCGGGCAGGGGGCGCATCTGGCTACACCTTC
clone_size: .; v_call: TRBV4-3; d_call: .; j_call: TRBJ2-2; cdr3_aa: CASSRSIGGGAGGELFF; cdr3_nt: TGCGCCAGCAGCCGAAGTATCGGAGGGGGCGCGGGCGGGGAGCTGTTTTTT
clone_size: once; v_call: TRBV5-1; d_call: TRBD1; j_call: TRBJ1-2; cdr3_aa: CASSSYTGAEGYTF; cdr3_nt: TGCGCCAGCAGCTCATATACAGGGGCAGAGGGCTACACCTTC
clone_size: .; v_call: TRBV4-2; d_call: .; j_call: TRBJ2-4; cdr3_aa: CASSPQPPHTGIEENIQYF; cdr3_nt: TGTGCCAGCAGCCCCCAACCCCCGCATACAGGTATCGAAGAAAACATTCAGTACTTC
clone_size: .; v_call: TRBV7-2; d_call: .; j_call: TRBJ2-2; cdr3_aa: CASSFGGRSTNTGELFF; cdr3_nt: TGTGCCAGCAGCTTTGGGGGCCGCTCGACGAACACCGGGGAGCTGTTTTTT
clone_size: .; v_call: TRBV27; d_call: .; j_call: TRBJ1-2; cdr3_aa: CASWRGDYGYTF; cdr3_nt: TGTGCCAGCTGGAGGGGAGACTATGGCTACACCTTC
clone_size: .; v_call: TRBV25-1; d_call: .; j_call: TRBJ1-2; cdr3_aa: CASTGDGNYGYTF; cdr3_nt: TGTGCCAGCACAGGGGACGGTAACTATGGCTACACCTTC
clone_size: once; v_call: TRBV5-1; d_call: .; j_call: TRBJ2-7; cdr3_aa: CASSLAPSSEQYF; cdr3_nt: TGCGCCAGCAGCCTAGCCCCTAGCTCCGAGCAGTACTTC
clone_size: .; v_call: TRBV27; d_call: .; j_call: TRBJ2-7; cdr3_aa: CASGYHGAYEQYF; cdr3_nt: TGTGCCAGCGGGTATCACGGAGCTTACGAGCAGTACTTC
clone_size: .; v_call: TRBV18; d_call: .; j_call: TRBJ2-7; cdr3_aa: CASSPLTGDYEQYF; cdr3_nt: TGTGCCAGCTCACCACTGACAGGAGATTACGAGCAGTACTTC
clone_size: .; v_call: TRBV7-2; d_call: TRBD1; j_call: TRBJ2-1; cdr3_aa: CASSLERTGKSSSYNEQFF; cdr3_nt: TGTGCCAGCAGCTTAGAGCGGACAGGGAAATCGAGCTCCTACAATGAGCAGTTCTTC
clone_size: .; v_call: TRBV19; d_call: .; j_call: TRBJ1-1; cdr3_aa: CASRVTVNTEAFF; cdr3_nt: TGTGCCAGTAGGGTAACAGTGAACACTGAAGCTTTCTTT
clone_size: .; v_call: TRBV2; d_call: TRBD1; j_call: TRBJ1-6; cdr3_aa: CASSEDRGRSPLHF; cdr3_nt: TGTGCCAGCAGTGAAGACAGGGGACGTTCACCCCTCCACTTT
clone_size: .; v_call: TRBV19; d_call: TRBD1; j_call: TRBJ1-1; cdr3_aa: CASILGQGRGEAFF; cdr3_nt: TGTGCCAGTATCCTGGGACAGGGGAGAGGTGAAGCTTTCTTT
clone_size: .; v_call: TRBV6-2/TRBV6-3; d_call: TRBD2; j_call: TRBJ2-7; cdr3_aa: CASSYSWISGRDDEQYF; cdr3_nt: TGTGCCAGCAGTTACTCTTGGATAAGCGGGAGGGACGACGAGCAGTACTTC
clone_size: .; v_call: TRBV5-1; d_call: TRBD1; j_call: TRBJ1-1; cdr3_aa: CASGTGDEMGRAFF; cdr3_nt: TGCGCCAGTGGGACAGGGGACGAGATGGGTAGGGCTTTCTTT
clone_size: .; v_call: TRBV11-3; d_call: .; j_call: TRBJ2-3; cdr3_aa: CASSPPVSTDTQYF; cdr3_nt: TGTGCCAGCAGCCCCCCGGTTAGCACAGATACGCAGTATTTT
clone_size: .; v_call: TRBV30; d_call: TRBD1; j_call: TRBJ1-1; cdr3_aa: CAWSKTGWNTEAFF; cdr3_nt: TGTGCCTGGAGCAAGACAGGGTGGAACACTGAAGCTTTCTTT
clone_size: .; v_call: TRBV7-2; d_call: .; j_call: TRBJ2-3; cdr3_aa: CASSLYSGGPDTQYF; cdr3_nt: TGTGCCAGCAGCTTGTATTCGGGGGGCCCAGATACGCAGTATTTT
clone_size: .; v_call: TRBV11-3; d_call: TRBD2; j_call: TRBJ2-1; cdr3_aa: CASSTSGPETQFF; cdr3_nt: TGTGCCAGCAGCACTAGCGGGCCGGAGACGCAGTTCTTC